This T cell receptor (beta chain) was recorded in a study of blood T cell repertoires in COVID-19. Study at large: Samples taken during acute and convalescent COVID-19 were collected in the United States, Italy and Spain. Sources were T cells, B-cell-depleted T cells, or PBMCs; the material itself was cDNA or gDNA.

Methods used by the authors: The authors estimated nucleated cell counts from reference gene primer amplification. Assay: immunoSEQ multiplex PCR; the TCRdb copy retains only in-frame clones and omits some. The V and J calls and clone size were taken over from that table, and D and trimming were inferred from the DNA. The repertoire holds over 50,000 clones, with around 90% as singletons. The sequencing sample was made of peripheral blood. The clonotype was recovered from a human donor in a cohort sampled during active COVID-19.

The CDR3 sequence is CASSPWTGGTDTQYF. The CDR3 coding sequence is TGCGCCAGCAGCCCTTGGACAGGGGGCACAGATACGCAGTATTTT. The chain has TRBV4-3 and TRBJ2-3, with 9 bases identical to TRBD1. V shed 4 bases, J shed 1 base, and the junction held 3 bases outside the gene matches. This CDR3 has 15 amino acids. Germline CDR1 is LGHNA and CDR2 is YSLEER.